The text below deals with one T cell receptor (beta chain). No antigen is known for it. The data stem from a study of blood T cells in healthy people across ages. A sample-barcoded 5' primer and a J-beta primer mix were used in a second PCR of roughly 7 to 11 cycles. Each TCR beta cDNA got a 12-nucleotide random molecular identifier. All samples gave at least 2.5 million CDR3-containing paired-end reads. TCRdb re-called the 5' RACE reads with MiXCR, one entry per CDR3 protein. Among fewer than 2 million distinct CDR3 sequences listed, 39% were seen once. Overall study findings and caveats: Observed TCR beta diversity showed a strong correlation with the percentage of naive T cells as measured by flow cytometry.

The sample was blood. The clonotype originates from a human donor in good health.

The CDR3 loop reads CAIQDRGGRRETQYF. The CDR3 DNA reads TGTGCCATCCAGGATCGGGGGGGGAGGAGAGAGACCCAGTACTTC. The chain carries TRBV10-3 and TRBJ2-5, with 8 bases that match TRBD2. This CDR3 spans 15 amino acids. Per the germline V gene, CDR1 is ENHRY and CDR2 is SYGVKD. The V gene end was trimmed by 8 bases and the J gene end by 4 bases; junction bases not matched to a gene: 12.